This entry describes one T cell receptor (beta chain). Indicated time point: patch test 1, 2 weeks after DPC sensitization. This sample's treatment: therapeutic diphenylcyclopropenone sensitization with weekly scalp DPC. The data are from a study of human T cells and chemical hapten exposure. This CDR3 spans 15 amino acids. The germline CDR1 and CDR2 sequences are LGHNA and YSLEER. The V end was cut by 1 base, the J end by 0 bases, with 7 bases between. TCRdb passed the RACE reads through MiXCR, listing each CDR3 protein once. The sample includes 95,000 to 130,000 distinct CDR3 sequences, 12% of them seen just once.

The specimen was whole blood, collected in connection with sensitization to the hapten diphenylcyclopropenone (DPC). This chain uses TRBV4-3 with TRBJ1-3; no clear D. The TCR comes from a woman aged 45-65 years with alopecia areata. Some clones in this sample may be carry-over from other donors' samples. The CDR3: CASSQGLSSGNTIYF. DNA for the CDR3: TGCGCCAGCAGCCAAGGTCTCAGCTCTGGAAACACCATATATTTT.